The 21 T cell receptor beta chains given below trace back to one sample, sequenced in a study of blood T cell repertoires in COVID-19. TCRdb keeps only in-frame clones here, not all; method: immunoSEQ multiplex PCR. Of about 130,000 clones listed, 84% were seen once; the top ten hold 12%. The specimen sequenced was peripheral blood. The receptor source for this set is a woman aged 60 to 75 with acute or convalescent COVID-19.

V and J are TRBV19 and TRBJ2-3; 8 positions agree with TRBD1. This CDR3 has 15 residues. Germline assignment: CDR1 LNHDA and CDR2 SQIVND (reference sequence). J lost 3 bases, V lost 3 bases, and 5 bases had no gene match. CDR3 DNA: TGTGCCAGTAGTATTTGGGACAGGACTACAGATACGCAGTATTTT. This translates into CASSIWDRTTDTQYF.

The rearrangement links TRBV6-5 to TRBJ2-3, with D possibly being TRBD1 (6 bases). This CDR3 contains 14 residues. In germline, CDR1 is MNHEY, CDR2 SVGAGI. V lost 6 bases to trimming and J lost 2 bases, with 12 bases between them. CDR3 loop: CASSRGQITDTQYF. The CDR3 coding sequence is TGTGCCAGCAGCAGAGGACAGATCACAGATACGCAGTATTTT.

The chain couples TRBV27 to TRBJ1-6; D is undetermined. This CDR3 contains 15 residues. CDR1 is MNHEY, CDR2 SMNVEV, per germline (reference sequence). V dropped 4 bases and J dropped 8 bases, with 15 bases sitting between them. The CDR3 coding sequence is TGTGCCAGCAGTTCGCGGCAACCACTTTATTCACCCCTCCACTTT. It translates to CASSSRQPLYSPLHF.

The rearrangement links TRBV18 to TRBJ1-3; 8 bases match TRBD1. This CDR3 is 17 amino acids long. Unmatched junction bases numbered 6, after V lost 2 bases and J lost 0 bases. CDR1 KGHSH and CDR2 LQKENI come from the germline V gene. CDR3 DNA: TGTGCCAGCTCACCAATAGGACAGGGCTACTCTGGAAACACCATATATTTT. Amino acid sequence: CASSPIGQGYSGNTIYF. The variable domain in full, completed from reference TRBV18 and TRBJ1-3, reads NAGVMQNPRHLVRRRGQEARLRCSPMKGHSHVYWYRQLPEEGLKFMVYLQKENIIDESGMPKERFSAEFPKEGPSILRIQQVVRGDSAAYFCASSPIGQGYSGNTIYFGEGSWLTVV.

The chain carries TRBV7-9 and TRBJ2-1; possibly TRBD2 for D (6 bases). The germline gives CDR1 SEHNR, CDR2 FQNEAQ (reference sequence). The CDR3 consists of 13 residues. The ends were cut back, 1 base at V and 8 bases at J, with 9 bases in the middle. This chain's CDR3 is CASSLGSGDEQFF. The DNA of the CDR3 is TGTGCCAGCAGCTTAGGTTCGGGGGATGAGCAGTTCTTC. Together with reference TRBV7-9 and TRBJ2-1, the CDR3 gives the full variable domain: DTGVSQNPRHKITKRGQNVTFRCDPISEHNRLYWYRQTLGQGPEFLTYFQNEAQLEKSRLLSDRFSAERPKGSFSTLEIQRTEQGDSAMYLCASSLGSGDEQFFGPGTRLTVL.

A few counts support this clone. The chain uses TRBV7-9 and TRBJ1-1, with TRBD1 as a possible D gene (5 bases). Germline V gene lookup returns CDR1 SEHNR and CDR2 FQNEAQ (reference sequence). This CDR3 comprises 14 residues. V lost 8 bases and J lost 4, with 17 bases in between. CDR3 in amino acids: CASSPPGGFTEAFF. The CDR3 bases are TGTGCCAGCTCCCCCCCCGGGGGTTTCACTGAAGCTTTCTTT.

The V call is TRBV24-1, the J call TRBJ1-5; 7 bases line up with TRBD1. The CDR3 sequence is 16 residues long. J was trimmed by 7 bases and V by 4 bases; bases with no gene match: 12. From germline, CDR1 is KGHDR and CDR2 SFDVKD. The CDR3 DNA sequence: TGTGCCACCAGTGACGACAGGGCCGGGAGTAGACAGCCCCAGCATTTT. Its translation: CATSDDRAGSRQPQHF.

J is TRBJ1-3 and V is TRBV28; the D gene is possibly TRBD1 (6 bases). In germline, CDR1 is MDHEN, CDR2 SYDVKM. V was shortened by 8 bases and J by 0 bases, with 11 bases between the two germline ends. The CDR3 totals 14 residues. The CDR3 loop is CASSQGASGNTIYF. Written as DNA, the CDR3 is TGTGCCAGCTCACAGGGAGCCTCTGGAAACACCATATATTTT.

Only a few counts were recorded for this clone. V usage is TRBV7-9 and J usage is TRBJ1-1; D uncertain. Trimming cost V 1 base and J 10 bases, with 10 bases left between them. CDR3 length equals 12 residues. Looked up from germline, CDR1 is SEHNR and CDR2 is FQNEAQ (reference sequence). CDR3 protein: CASSLEAGAAFF. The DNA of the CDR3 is TGTGCCAGCAGCTTAGAGGCGGGTGCAGCTTTCTTT. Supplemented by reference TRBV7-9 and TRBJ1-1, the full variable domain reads DTGVSQNPRHKITKRGQNVTFRCDPISEHNRLYWYRQTLGQGPEFLTYFQNEAQLEKSRLLSDRFSAERPKGSFSTLEIQRTEQGDSAMYLCASSLEAGAAFFGQGTRLTVV.

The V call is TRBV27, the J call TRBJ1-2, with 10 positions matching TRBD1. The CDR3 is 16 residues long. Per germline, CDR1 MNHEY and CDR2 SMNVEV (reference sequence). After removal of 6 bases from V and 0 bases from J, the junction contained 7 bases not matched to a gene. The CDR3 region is CASRPGQGNANYGYTF. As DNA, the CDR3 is TGTGCCAGCAGGCCGGGACAGGGGAACGCTAACTATGGCTACACCTTC.

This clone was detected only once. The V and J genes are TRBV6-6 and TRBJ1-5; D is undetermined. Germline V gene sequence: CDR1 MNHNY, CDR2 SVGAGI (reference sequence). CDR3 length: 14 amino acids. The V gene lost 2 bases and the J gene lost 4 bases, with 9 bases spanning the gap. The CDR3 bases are TGTGCCAGCAGTTACGATAGCCCAAATCAGCCCCAGCATTTT. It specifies CASSYDSPNQPQHF.

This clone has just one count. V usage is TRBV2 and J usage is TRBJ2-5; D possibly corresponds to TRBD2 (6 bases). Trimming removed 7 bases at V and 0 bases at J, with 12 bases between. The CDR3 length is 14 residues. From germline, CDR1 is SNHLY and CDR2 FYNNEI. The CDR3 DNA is TGTGCCAGCAAGAGGGGACTCAACCAAGAGACCCAGTACTTC. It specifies CASKRGLNQETQYF.

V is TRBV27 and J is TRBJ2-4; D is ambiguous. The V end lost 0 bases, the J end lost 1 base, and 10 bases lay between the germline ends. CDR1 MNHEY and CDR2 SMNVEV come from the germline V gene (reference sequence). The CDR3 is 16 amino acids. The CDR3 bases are TGTGCCAGCAGTTTATCGCCCCGGGTGGCCAAAAACATTCAGTACTTC. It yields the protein CASSLSPRVAKNIQYF.

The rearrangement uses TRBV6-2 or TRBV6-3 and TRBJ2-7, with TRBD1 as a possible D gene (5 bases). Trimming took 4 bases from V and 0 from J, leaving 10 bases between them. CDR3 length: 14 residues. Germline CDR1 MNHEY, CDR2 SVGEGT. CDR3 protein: CASSSPGISYEQYV. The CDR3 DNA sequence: TGTGCCAGCAGTTCTCCAGGGATCTCCTACGAGCAGTACGTC.

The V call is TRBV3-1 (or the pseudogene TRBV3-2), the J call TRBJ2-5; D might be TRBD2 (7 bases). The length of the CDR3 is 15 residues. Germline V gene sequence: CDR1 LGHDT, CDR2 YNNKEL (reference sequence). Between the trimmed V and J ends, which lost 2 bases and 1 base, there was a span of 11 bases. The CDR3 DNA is TGTGCCAGCAGCCAAACGGGGGGCCCCCAAGAGACCCAGTACTTC. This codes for CASSQTGGPQETQYF.

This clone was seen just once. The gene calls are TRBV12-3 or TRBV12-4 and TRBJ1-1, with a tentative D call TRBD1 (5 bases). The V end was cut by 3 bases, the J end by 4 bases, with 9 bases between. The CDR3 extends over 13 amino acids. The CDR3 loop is CASSFGQGTEAFF. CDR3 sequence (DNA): TGTGCCAGCAGTTTTGGGCAGGGCACTGAAGCTTTCTTT.

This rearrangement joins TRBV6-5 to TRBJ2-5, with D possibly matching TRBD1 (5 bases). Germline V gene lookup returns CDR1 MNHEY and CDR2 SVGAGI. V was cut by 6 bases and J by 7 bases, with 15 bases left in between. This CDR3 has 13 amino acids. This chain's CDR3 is CASRPRVAVTQYF. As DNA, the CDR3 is TGTGCCAGCAGGCCCAGGGTGGCAGTGACCCAGTACTTC.

CDR3 DNA: TGTGCCAGCAGTTACCAGGGTGGTGGGTATCAGCCCCAGCATTTT. Translated: CASSYQGGGYQPQHF. The chain employs TRBV2 and TRBJ1-5, with TRBD1 as a possible D gene (5 bases). Deletions cut 5 bases from V and 5 bases from J, with 16 bases between. The length of the CDR3 is 15 residues. The germline V gene has CDR1 SNHLY and CDR2 FYNNEI.

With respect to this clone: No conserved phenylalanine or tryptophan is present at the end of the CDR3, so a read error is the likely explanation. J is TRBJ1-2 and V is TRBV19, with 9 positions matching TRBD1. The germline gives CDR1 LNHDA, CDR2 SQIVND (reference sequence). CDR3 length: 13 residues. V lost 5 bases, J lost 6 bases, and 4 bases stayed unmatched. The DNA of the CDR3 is TGTGCCAGTAGTTTCCGGACAGGGGATGGCTACACCCTC. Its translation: CASSFRTGDGYTL.

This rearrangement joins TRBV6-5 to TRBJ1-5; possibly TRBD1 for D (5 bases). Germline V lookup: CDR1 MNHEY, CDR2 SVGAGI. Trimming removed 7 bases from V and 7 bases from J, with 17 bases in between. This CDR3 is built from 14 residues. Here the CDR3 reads CASNRRDVKQPQHF. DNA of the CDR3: TGTGCCAGCAACCGCAGGGATGTGAAGCAGCCCCAGCATTTT.

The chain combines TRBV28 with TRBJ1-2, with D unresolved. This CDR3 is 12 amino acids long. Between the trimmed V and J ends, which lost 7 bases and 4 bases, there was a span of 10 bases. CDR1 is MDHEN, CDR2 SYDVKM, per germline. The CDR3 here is CASTWGAYGYTF. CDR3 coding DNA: TGTGCCAGCACGTGGGGAGCCTATGGCTACACCTTC.